The following is a T cell receptor beta chain sequence with its context. The antigen is not known. Since a far larger clone is one base different, this is likely a read error. This sample is part of a study of regulatory T cells in long-lasting Graves disease. Study as a whole: Patients with persistent Graves' disease had over 5 years of antithyroid drugs and persistent TSH receptor antibodies. Whole-study findings and limits: Accuracy could have been hurt by small sample size.

Time point: persistent/refractory GD, antithyroid drugs over 5 years with positive TRAb. PBMC-derived RNA was used for the TCR library. CDR3-region Arm-PCR and iRepertoire HTBI primers produced the TCR beta libraries. TCRdb re-analysed the multiplex PCR reads in MiXCR, keeping a single row per CDR3 protein. The sample gives about 430,000 distinct CDR3 sequences, around 20% of which show up once; roughly an eighth is in the top ten. Sequences were derived from peripheral blood mononuclear cells (PBMCs), sampled when the disease was refractory, from a patient treated with antithyroid drugs. The TCR comes from a female donor with Graves disease.

The CDR3 DNA sequence: TGTGCCAGCAGTTTACAGCTATACACTGAAGCTTTCTTT. Protein: CASSLQLYTEAFF. This sequence joins TRBV2 and TRBJ1-1; no firm D call. Per the germline V gene, CDR1 is SNHLY and CDR2 is FYNNEI. The CDR3 has 13 residues. Between the trimmed V and J ends, which lost 5 bases and 3 bases, there was a span of 10 bases.